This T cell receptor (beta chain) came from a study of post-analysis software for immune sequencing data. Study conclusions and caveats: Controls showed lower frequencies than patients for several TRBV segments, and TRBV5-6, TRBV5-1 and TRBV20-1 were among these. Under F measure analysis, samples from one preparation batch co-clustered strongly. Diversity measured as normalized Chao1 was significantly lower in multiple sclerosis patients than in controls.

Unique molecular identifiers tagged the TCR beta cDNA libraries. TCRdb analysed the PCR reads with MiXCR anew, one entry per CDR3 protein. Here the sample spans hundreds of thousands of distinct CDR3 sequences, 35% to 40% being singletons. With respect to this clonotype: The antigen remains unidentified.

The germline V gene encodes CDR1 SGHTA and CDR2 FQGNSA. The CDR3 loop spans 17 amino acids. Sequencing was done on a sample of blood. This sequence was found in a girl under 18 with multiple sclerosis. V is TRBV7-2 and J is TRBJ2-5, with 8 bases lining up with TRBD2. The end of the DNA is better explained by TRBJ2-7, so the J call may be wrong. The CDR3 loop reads CASSLGSAGGGRYEQYF. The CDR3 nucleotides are TGTGCCAGCAGCTTAGGCTCGGCGGGAGGAGGGAGGTACGAGCAGTACTTC.